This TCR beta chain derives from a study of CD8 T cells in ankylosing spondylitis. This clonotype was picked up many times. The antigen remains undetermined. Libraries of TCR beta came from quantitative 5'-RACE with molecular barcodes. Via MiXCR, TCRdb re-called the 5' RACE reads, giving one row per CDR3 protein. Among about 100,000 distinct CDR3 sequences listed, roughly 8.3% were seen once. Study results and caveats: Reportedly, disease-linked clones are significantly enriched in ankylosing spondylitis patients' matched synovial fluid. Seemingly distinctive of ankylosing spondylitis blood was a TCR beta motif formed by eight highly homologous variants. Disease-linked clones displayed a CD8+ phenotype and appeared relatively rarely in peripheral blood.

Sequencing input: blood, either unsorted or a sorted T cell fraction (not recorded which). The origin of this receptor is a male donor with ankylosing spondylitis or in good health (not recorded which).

CDR3 nucleotide sequence: TGTGCCAGCAGACCCGGGCAGGGGAGGACAGATACGCAGTATTTT. It specifies CASRPGQGRTDTQYF. The chain combines TRBV27 with TRBJ2-3, with D perhaps TRBD1 or TRBD2 (6 bases each). Germline-derived CDR1 and CDR2 are MNHEY and SMNVEV (reference sequence). The CDR3 sequence is 15 residues long. Deletions cut 6 bases from V and 3 bases from J, with 16 bases between.